One sample yielded the 24 T cell receptor beta chains listed below, sequenced in a study of CD8+CD57+ T cells in acquired aplastic anemia (dated by TCRdb to 2016 to 2019). Sequencing relied on an Illumina HiSeq 2000. Genomic DNA was used as template for profiling of TCR beta VDJ combinations and CDR3 sequences. The public sequencing data were trimmed at Q25 with fastp and processed into clonotypes with MiXCR by TCRdb, which kept only in-frame beta chains. Each CDR3 protein appears once, grouped with its most common genes and DNA. Within this sample are about 210,000 distinct CDR3 sequences, with 30% to 35% of them counted one time only. About 1.1% of the sample lies in the top ten. Sequencing used sorted CD4+, CD8+, or CD8+CD57+ T cells (not recorded which) from PBMCs. The receptors come from a human donor in good health, serving as a control.

Many counts were recorded for this clonotype. The chain uses TRBV9 and TRBJ1-2; no clear D. The CDR3 covers 12 residues. Per the germline V gene, CDR1 is SGDLS and CDR2 is YYNGEE. The V gene lost 3 bases and the J gene lost 5 bases, with 8 bases spanning the gap. The CDR3 spells CASSGNRYGYTF. The CDR3, as DNA: TGTGCCAGCAGCGGAAACAGATATGGCTACACCTTC. Combining the CDR3 with reference TRBV9 and TRBJ1-2 gives the whole variable domain DSGVTQTPKHLITATGQRVTLRCSPRSGDLSVYWYQQSLDQGLQFLIQYYNGEERAKGNILERFSAQQFPDLHSELNLSSLELGDSALYFCASSGNRYGYTFGSGTRLTVV.

This sequence joins TRBV6-1 and TRBJ1-3; D is undetermined. Germline V CDR1 and CDR2: MNHNS, SASEGT. The CDR3 is 15 amino acids. V dropped 6 bases and J dropped 0 bases, with 12 bases sitting between them. The CDR3 DNA reads TGTGCCAGCAGCTCGGCGTGGAACTCTGGAAACACCATATATTTT. Translated: CASSSAWNSGNTIYF.

The chain couples TRBV27 to TRBJ1-2; 9 bases are a match to TRBD1. The germline V gene has CDR1 MNHEY and CDR2 SMNVEV (reference sequence). V trimming: 9 bases; J trimming: 4 bases; junction bases outside the gene matches: 9. The CDR3 has 14 amino acids. The CDR3 is CASGQGPKIYGYTF. Written as DNA, the CDR3 is TGTGCCAGTGGACAGGGGCCCAAAATCTATGGCTACACCTTC.

This clonotype was detected many times. The chain uses TRBV20-1 and TRBJ2-5, with D possibly being TRBD2 (6 bases). The CDR3 consists of 13 residues. Germline CDR1 DFQATT, CDR2 SNEGSKA (reference sequence). The CDR3 DNA reads as TGCAGCGCGGACCGGGGGATCGAAGAGACCCAGTACTTC. Translating it yields CSADRGIEETQYF.

In this sample, this clonotype turned up many times. V is TRBV9 and J is TRBJ2-3; 11 bases match TRBD2. V lost 3 bases, J lost 4 bases, and 4 bases stayed unmatched. The CDR3 length is 15 residues. Germline V gene data show CDR1 as SGDLS and CDR2 as YYNGEE. CDR3 sequence: CASSGSGGAPDTQYF. The CDR3, as DNA: TGTGCCAGCAGCGGTAGCGGGGGGGCCCCAGATACGCAGTATTTT.

The rearrangement joins TRBV20-1 to TRBJ2-7; a possible D gene is TRBD1 (6 bases). The CDR3 consists of 12 residues. Looked up from germline, CDR1 is DFQATT and CDR2 is SNEGSKA (reference sequence). Between the trimmed V and J ends, which lost 8 bases and 10 bases, there was a span of 21 bases. CDR3 coding DNA: TGCAGTTTATCGGGACGTAAGGGGGAACAGTACTTC. Translated, it gives CSLSGRKGEQYF.

Ten or more counts support this clonotype. The chain couples TRBV29-1 to TRBJ1-2; no reliable D call. The CDR3 sequence is 13 residues long. V lost 1 base and J lost 2, with 8 bases in between. Germline-derived CDR1 and CDR2 are SQVTM and ANQGSEA. The CDR3 protein is CSVEVVRNYGYTF. CDR3 bases: TGCAGCGTTGAAGTGGTCAGAAACTATGGCTACACCTTC.

The J gene is TRBJ2-7, the V gene TRBV29-1; the D is unclear. Looked up from germline, CDR1 is SQVTM and CDR2 is ANQGSEA. This CDR3 has 8 residues. CDR3 in amino acids: CRPYEQYF. The CDR3 coding sequence is TGCAGACCCTACGAGCAGTACTTC.

Comments on this clonotype: The conserved closing phenylalanine or tryptophan is absent in this CDR3, likely reflecting a read error. This sequence joins TRBV2 and TRBJ1-2; possible D gene TRBD1, 6 bases. V lost 2 bases, J lost 4 bases, and 14 bases lay in between. The CDR3 is made up of 15 amino acids. Germline V gene sequence: CDR1 SNHLY, CDR2 FYNNEI. The CDR3 loop reads CASSESGAQGYGYTL. DNA of the CDR3: TGTGCCAGCAGTGAATCAGGGGCCCAGGGCTATGGCTACACCCTC.

This clonotype was counted only a few times. The CDR3, as DNA: TGCAGTGCTAGAGATGGGGGACAGGGGTATGGCTACACCTTC. Amino acids: CSARDGGQGYGYTF. The chain links TRBV20-1 to TRBJ1-2, with 10 bases identical to TRBD1. The J segment lost 5 bases and the V segment lost 0 bases, leaving 3 bases of the junction unmatched. There are 14 residues in the CDR3. From germline, CDR1 is DFQATT and CDR2 SNEGSKA (reference sequence).

The chain is built from TRBV29-1 and TRBJ2-1; 10 bases align to TRBD1. V lost 7 bases, J lost 7 bases, and 10 bases stayed unmatched. This CDR3 is 14 amino acids long. Germline CDR1 and CDR2: SQVTM and ANQGSEA. The DNA of the CDR3 is TGCAGCGCCGGACGGGGACAGGGGATAAATGAGCAGTTCTTC. Its protein is CSAGRGQGINEQFF.

This clonotype was seen at least ten times. The CDR3 sequence is CATMGQAGTGNTIYF. The CDR3 DNA reads TGTGCCACGATGGGACAGGCGGGGACTGGAAACACCATATATTTT. The rearrangement uses TRBV19 and TRBJ1-3, with 8 bases identical to TRBD1. This CDR3 spans 15 amino acids. J lost 2 bases, V lost 10 bases, and 10 bases had no gene match. Germline CDR1 LNHDA, CDR2 SQIVND (reference sequence).

This clonotype was detected only a few times. The genes are TRBV12-3 or TRBV12-4 and TRBJ1-1; 11 nucleotides align to TRBD1. The CDR3 has 15 residues. Trimming cost V 6 bases and J 3 bases; bases outside gene matches: 6. The CDR3 DNA sequence: TGTGCCAGCAGCCTAAGGGGACAGGGGGACACTGAAGCTTTCTTT. It codes for CASSLRGQGDTEAFF.

This clonotype was seen only once. Since a much larger clone is just one base distant, this may be a read error. CDR3 DNA sequence: TGTGCCAGCAGCTTAGGTCTAGCGGGAGTAGATACGCAGTATTTT. Translation: CASSLGLAGVDTQYF. The V and J genes are TRBV11-2 and TRBJ2-3; 10 bases agree with TRBD2. The CDR3 runs to 15 residues. Trimming took 1 base from V and 5 from J; bases not matched to a gene: 3. CDR1 SGHAT and CDR2 FQNNGV come from the germline V gene.

This clonotype was detected ten times or more. The chain combines TRBV5-1 with TRBJ2-7; 7 nucleotides match TRBD2. CDR1 and CDR2 (germline): SGHRS, YFSETQ. This CDR3 contains 15 residues. V lost 0 bases, J lost 1 base, and 4 bases stayed unmatched. CDR3: CASSLVGGESYEQYF. CDR3 DNA sequence: TGCGCCAGCAGCTTGGTGGGGGGGGAGTCCTACGAGCAGTACTTC. The whole variable domain, filled in from reference TRBV5-1 and TRBJ2-7, reads KAGVTQTPRYLIKTRGQQVTLSCSPISGHRSVSWYQQTPGQGLQFLFEYFSETQRNKGNFPGRFSGRQFSNSRSEMNVSTLELGDSALYLCASSLVGGESYEQYFGPGTRLTVT.

This clonotype was counted between two and nine times. The rearrangement links TRBV2 to TRBJ1-2, with a tentative D call TRBD1 (5 bases). Germline V gene lookup returns CDR1 SNHLY and CDR2 FYNNEI. The CDR3 sequence is 11 residues long. V lost 11 bases and J lost 5, with 12 bases in between. This CDR3 is CALGVGYGYTF. The CDR3 DNA reads TGTGCCTTAGGGGTAGGGTATGGCTACACCTTC.

Details on this clonotype: A much larger clone is a single base away; this may be a read error. The chain uses TRBV10-3 and TRBJ1-2; 7 nucleotides align to TRBD1. The ends lost 7 bases at V and 4 bases at J; junction bases unmatched: 6. Germline-derived CDR1 and CDR2 are ENHRY and SYGVKD. The CDR3 runs 13 residues. The CDR3 DNA reads TGTGCCATCACTAAAGACAGGGCCTATGGCTACACCTTC. The encoded protein is CAITKDRAYGYTF.

In its sample, this clonotype was seen many times. V usage is TRBV7-8 and J usage is TRBJ2-7; D is undetermined. The CDR3 is made up of 13 amino acids. The V and J ends lost 1 base and 2 bases respectively, with 6 bases between them. Germline V gene sequence: CDR1 SGHVS, CDR2 FQNEAQ. The CDR3 nucleotides read TGTGCCAGCAGCTTAGATCTCCCCTACGAGCAGTACTTC. Amino acid sequence: CASSLDLPYEQYF.

This clonotype appeared a few times. The chain combines TRBV29-1 with TRBJ2-5; TRBD1 matches 9 bases. V lost 5 bases and J lost 5; bases outside the gene matches: 6. The CDR3 runs to 13 residues. CDR1 is SQVTM, CDR2 ANQGSEA, per germline. This CDR3 is CSVTGQGIETQYF. The CDR3 DNA reads TGCAGCGTTACGGGACAGGGAATTGAGACCCAGTACTTC.

On this clonotype: The conserved phenylalanine or tryptophan is not found at the CDR3 terminus, so this likely reflects a read error. This chain joins TRBV29-1 and TRBJ2-7; D call uncertain. V was pared by 3 bases and J by 9 bases, with 18 bases between. The CDR3 has 13 residues. CDR1 and CDR2 from the germline V gene are SQVTM and ANQGSEA. The CDR3 here is CSVDLPHGAGQYL. CDR3 coding DNA: TGCAGCGTTGATTTGCCCCACGGCGCAGGGCAGTACCTC.

The chain joins TRBV19 to TRBJ1-2; the match to TRBD1 covers 8 bases. Germline CDR1 LNHDA, CDR2 SQIVND (reference sequence). The length of the CDR3 is 12 residues. V lost 7 bases and J lost 13; bases outside the gene matches: 11. For the CDR3, the DNA is TGTGCCAGTATCCCGGACAGGGTTGGCGGCACCTTC. As protein: CASIPDRVGGTF.

This sequence joins TRBV4-2 and TRBJ2-2, with 12 bases identical to TRBD2. The CDR3 is 16 residues long. Looked up from germline, CDR1 is LGHNA and CDR2 is YNFKEQ. J gave up 4 bases and V 4 bases, and 4 bases lay outside the gene matches. The CDR3 loop is CASSPLAGGPTGELFF. CDR3 nucleotides: TGTGCCAGCAGCCCCCTAGCGGGGGGGCCCACCGGGGAGCTGTTTTTT.

The V gene is TRBV10-3, the J gene TRBJ1-2, with D perhaps TRBD1 (6 bases). The CDR3 is made up of 17 amino acids. The germline V gene has CDR1 ENHRY and CDR2 SYGVKD. V lost 10 bases and J 2 bases, leaving 26 bases between the germline ends. Written as DNA, the CDR3 is TGTGCCACCCAGGCTCGGGACACGGGCAAAATGAACTATGGCTACACCTTC. Translation: CATQARDTGKMNYGYTF.

This clonotype was observed at least ten times. The rearrangement uses TRBV6-4 and TRBJ2-3, with D maybe TRBD1 (5 bases). Germline V CDR1 and CDR2: MRHNA, SNTAGT. The V and J ends lost 6 bases and 1 base respectively, with 8 bases between them. The CDR3 length is 13 residues. CDR3 sequence: CASRPRGTDTQYF. In DNA form, the CDR3 reads TGTGCCAGCAGACCCAGGGGCACAGATACGCAGTATTTT.